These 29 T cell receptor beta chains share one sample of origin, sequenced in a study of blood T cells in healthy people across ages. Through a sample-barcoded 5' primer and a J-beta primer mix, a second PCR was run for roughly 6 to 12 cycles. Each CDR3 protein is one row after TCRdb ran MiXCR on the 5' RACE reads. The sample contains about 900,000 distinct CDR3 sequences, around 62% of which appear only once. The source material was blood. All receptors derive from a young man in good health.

The CDR3 here is CASSSRVVNSPLHF. The DNA of the CDR3 is TGTGCCAGCAGCTCCCGAGTAGTCAATTCACCCCTCCACTTT. The V call is TRBV7-2, the J call TRBJ1-6, with D unclear. V was pared by 4 bases and J by 7 bases, with 11 bases between. The length of the CDR3 is 14 residues. Germline CDR1 and CDR2: SGHTA and FQGNSA.

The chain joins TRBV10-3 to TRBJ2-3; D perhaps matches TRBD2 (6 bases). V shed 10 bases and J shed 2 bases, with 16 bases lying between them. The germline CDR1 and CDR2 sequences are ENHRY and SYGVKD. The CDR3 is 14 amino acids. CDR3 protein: CATLDPGDTDTQYF. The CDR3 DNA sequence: TGTGCCACTCTGGACCCGGGGGACACAGATACGCAGTATTTT.

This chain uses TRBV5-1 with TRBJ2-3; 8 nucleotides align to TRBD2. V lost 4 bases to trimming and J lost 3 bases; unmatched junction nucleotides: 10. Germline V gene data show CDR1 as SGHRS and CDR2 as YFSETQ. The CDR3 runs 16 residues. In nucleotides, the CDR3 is TGCGCCAGCAGCCCGGGGGGGGCTAGGTGGACAGATACGCAGTATTTT. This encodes CASSPGGARWTDTQYF. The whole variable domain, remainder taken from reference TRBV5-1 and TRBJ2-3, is KAGVTQTPRYLIKTRGQQVTLSCSPISGHRSVSWYQQTPGQGLQFLFEYFSETQRNKGNFPGRFSGRQFSNSRSEMNVSTLELGDSALYLCASSPGGARWTDTQYFGPGTRLTVL.

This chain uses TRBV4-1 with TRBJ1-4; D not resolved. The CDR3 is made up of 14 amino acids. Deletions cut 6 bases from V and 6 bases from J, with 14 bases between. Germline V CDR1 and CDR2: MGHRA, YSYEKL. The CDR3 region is CASRAEGSYEKLFF. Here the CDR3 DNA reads TGCGCCAGCAGGGCGGAAGGGTCGTATGAAAAACTGTTTTTT.

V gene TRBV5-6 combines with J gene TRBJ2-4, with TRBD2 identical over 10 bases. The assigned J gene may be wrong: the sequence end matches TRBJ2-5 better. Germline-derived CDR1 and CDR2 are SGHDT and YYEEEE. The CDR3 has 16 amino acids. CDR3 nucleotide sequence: TGTGCCAGCAGCCCCTGGCTAGCGGGGGTACAAGAGACCCAGTACTTC. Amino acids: CASSPWLAGVQETQYF.

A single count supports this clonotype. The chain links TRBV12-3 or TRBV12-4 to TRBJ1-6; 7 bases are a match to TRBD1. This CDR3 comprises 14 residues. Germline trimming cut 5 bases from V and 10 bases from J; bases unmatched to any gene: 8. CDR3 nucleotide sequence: TGTGCCAGCAGTCCCGACAGGGCGAGATCACCCCTCCACTTT. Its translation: CASSPDRARSPLHF.

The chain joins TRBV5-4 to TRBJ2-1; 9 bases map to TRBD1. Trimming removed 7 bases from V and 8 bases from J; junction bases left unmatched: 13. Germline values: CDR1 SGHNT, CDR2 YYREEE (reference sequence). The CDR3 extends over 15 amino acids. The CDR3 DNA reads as TGTGCCAGCTCCAACCGGGACAGGGAAGTAGATGAGCAGTTCTTC. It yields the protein CASSNRDREVDEQFF.

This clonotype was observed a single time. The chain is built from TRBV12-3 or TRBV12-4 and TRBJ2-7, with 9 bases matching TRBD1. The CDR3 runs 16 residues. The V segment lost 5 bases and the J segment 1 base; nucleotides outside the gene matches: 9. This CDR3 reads CASSLITGGLSYEQYF. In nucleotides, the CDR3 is TGTGCCAGCAGTCTTATAACAGGGGGCTTATCCTACGAGCAGTACTTC.

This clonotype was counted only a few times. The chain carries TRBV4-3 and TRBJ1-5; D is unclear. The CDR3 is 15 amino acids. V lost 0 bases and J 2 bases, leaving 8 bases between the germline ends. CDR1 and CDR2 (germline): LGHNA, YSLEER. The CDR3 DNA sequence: TGCGCCAGCAGCCAAGATCGGCGTGGCAATCAGCCCCAGCATTTT. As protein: CASSQDRRGNQPQHF.

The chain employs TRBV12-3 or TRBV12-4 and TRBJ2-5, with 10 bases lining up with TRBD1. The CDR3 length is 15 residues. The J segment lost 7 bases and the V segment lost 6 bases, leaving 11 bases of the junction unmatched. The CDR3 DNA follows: TGTGCCAGCAGACAGGACAGGGGGGCCGATGGGACCCAGTACTTC. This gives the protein CASRQDRGADGTQYF.

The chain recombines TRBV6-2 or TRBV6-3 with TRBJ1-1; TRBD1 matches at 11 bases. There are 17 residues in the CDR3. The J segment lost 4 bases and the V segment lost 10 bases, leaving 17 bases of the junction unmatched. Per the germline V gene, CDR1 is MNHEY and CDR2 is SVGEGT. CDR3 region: CATTTKDRGLLSTEAFF. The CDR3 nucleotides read TGTGCCACCACTACCAAGGACAGGGGGCTGTTGAGCACTGAAGCTTTCTTT.

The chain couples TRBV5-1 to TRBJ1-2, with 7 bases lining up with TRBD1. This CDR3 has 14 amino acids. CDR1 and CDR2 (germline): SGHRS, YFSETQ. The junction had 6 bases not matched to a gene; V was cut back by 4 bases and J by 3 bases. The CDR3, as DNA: TGCGCCAGCAGCGGAGCCGGGACAGACTATGGCTACACCTTC. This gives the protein CASSGAGTDYGYTF.

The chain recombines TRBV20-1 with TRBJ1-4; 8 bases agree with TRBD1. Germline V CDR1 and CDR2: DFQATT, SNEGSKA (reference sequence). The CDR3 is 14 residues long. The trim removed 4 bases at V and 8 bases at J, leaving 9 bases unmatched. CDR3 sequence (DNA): TGCAGTGCTATGGGAGGGACAGGAGACGAAAAACTGTTTTTT. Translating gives CSAMGGTGDEKLFF.

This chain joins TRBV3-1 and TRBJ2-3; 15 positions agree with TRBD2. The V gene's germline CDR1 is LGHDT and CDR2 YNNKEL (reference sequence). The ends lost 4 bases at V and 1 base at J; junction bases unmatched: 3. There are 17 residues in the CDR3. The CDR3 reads CASSPGLAGGGTDTQYF. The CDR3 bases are TGTGCCAGCAGCCCGGGACTAGCGGGGGGAGGCACAGATACGCAGTATTTT.

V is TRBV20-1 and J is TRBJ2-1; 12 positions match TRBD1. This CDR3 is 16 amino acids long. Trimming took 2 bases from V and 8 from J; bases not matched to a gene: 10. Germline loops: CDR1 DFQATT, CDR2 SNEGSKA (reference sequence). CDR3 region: CSARLYGTGGWDEQFF. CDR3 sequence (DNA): TGCAGTGCTAGATTATACGGGACAGGGGGCTGGGATGAGCAGTTCTTC.

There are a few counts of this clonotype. This CDR3 reads CASSSGDSLYEQYF. As DNA, the CDR3 is TGTGCCAGCAGCTCCGGGGACAGCCTGTACGAGCAGTACTTC. The rearrangement joins TRBV11-1 to TRBJ2-7; TRBD1 agrees at 7 bases. This CDR3 contains 14 residues. Germline trimming cut 4 bases from V and 4 bases from J; bases unmatched to any gene: 7. CDR1 is SGHAT and CDR2 is FQDESV in the germline V gene (reference sequence).

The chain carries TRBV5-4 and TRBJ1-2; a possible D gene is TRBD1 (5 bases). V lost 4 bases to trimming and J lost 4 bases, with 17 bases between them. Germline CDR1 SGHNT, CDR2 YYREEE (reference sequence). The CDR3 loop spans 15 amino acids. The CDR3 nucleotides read TGTGCCAGCAGCCGGGACTCCGGAGGAGCCTATGGCTACACCTTC. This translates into CASSRDSGGAYGYTF.

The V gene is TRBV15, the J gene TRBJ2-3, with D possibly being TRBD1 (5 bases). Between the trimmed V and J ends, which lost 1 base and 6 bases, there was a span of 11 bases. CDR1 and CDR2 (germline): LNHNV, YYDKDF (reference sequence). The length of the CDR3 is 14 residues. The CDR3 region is CATSRVWGSDTQYF. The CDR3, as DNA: TGTGCCACCAGCAGAGTTTGGGGCTCGGATACGCAGTATTTT.

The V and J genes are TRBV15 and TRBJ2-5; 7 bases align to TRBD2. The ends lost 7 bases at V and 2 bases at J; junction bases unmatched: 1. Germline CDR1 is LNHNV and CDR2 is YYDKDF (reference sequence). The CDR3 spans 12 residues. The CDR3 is CATTAGQETQYF. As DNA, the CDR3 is TGTGCCACCACAGCGGGGCAAGAGACCCAGTACTTC.

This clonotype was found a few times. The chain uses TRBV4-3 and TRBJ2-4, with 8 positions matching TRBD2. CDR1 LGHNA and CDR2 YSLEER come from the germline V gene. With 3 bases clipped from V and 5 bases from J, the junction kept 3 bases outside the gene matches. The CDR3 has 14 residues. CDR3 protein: CASSQKRGQNIQYF. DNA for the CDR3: TGCGCCAGCAGCCAGAAGCGGGGGCAAAACATTCAGTACTTC.

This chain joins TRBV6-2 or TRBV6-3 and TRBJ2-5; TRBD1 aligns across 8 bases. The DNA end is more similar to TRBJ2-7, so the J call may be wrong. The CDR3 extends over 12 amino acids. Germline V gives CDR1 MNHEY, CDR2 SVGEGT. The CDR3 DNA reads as TGTGCCGCCAGGGGACAGGCCTACGAGCAGTACTTC. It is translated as CAARGQAYEQYF.

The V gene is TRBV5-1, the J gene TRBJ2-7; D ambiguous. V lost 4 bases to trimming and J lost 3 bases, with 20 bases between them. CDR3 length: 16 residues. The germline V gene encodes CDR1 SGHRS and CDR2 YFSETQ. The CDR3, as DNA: TGCGCCAGCAGCGTAGGAACATGGTCAGCATACTACGAGCAGTACTTC. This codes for CASSVGTWSAYYEQYF.

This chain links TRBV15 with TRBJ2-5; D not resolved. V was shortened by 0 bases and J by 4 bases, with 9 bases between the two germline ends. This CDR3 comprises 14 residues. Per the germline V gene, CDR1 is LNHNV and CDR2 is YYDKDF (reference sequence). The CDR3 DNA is TGTGCCACCAGCAGAGATTTAGGTGTAGAGACCCAGTACTTC. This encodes CATSRDLGVETQYF.

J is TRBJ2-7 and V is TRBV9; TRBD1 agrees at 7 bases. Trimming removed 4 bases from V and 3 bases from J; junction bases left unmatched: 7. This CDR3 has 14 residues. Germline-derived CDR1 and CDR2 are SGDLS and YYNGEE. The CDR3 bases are TGTGCCAGCAGCCACCAGGGGGACGGCTACGAGCAGTACTTC. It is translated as CASSHQGDGYEQYF.

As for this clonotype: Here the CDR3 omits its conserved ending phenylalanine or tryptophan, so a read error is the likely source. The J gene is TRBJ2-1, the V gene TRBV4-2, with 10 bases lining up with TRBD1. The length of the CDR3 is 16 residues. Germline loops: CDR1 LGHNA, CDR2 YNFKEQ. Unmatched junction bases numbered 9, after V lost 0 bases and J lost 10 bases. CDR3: CASSQDVGQGNGEQFL. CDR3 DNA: TGTGCCAGCAGCCAAGACGTGGGACAGGGGAACGGGGAGCAGTTCTTA.

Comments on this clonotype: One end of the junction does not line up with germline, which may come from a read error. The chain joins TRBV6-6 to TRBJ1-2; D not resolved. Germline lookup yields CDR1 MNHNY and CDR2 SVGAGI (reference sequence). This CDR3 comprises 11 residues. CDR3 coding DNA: TGTGCCAGCAGTTATTCGGATGGCTGCACCTTC. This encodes CASSYSDGCTF.

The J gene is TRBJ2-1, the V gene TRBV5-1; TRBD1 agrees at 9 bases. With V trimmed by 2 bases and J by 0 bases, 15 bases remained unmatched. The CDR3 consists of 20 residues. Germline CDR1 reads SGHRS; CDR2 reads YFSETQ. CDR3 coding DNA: TGCGCCAGCAGCTTCGGACTTTTGACAGGGGGGATCAGCTCCTACAATGAGCAGTTCTTC. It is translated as CASSFGLLTGGISSYNEQFF.

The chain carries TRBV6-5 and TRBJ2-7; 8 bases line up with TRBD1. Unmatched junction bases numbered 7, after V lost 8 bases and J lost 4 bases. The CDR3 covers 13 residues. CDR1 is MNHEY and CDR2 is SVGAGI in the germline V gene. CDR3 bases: TGTGCCAGCGCCGGGACAGGACTGTACGAGCAGTACTTC. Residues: CASAGTGLYEQYF.

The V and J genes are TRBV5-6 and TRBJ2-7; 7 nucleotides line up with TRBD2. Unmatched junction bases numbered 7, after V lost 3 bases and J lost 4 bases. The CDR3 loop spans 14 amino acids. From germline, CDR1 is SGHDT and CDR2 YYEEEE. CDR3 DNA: TGTGCCAGCAGCTGGGGGGGTGGGCAGTACGAGCAGTACTTC. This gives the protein CASSWGGGQYEQYF.